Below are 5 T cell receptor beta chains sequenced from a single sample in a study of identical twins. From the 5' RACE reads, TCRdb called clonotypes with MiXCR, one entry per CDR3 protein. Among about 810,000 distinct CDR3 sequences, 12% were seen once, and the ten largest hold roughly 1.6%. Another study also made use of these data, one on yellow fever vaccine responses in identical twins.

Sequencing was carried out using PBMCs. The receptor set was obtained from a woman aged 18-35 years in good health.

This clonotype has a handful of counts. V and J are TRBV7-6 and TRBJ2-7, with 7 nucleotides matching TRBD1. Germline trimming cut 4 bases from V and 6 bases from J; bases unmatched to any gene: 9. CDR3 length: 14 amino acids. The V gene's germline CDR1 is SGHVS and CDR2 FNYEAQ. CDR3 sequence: CASSSGQSAVEQYF. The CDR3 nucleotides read TGTGCCAGCAGCTCGGGACAGTCGGCGGTCGAGCAGTACTTC.

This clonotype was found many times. CDR3 coding DNA: TGCGCCAGCAGCTCTAATTCGGGACTAGGCGTAGAGGAGCAGTACTTC. Its translation is CASSSNSGLGVEEQYF. The genes are TRBV5-1 and TRBJ2-7, with 8 bases lining up with TRBD2. CDR1 and CDR2 from the germline V gene are SGHRS and YFSETQ. The length of the CDR3 is 16 residues. V lost 3 bases to trimming and J lost 7 bases; unmatched junction nucleotides: 15. Supplemented by reference TRBV5-1 and TRBJ2-7, the full variable domain reads KAGVTQTPRYLIKTRGQQVTLSCSPISGHRSVSWYQQTPGQGLQFLFEYFSETQRNKGNFPGRFSGRQFSNSRSEMNVSTLELGDSALYLCASSSNSGLGVEEQYFGPGTRLTVT.

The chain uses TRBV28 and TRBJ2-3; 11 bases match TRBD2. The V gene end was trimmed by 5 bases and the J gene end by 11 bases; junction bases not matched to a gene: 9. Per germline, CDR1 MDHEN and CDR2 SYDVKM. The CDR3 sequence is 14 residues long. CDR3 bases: TGTGCCAGCAGTCCGGGACTAGCGGCCCTGGGGCAGTATTTT. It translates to CASSPGLAALGQYF. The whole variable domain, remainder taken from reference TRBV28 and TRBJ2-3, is DVKVTQSSRYLVKRTGEKVFLECVQDMDHENMFWYRQDPGLGLRLIYFSYDVKMKEKGDIPEGYSVSREKKERFSLILESASTNQTSMYLCASSPGLAALGQYFGPGTRLTVL.

Written as DNA, the CDR3 is TGCGCCAGCAGCAGACAGGACCCCACAGATACGCAGTATTTT. It translates to CASSRQDPTDTQYF. This chain links TRBV5-1 with TRBJ2-3; D may be TRBD1 (6 bases). The CDR3 length is 14 residues. CDR1 and CDR2 from the germline V gene are SGHRS and YFSETQ. V was cut by 4 bases and J by 2 bases, with 11 bases left in between.

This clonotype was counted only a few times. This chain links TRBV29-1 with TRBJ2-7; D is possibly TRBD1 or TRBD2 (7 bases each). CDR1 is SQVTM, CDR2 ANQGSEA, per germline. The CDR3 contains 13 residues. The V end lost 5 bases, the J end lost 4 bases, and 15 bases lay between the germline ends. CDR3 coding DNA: TGCAGCGTTTGGCGACAGGGAGGGTACGAGCAGTACTTC. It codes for CSVWRQGGYEQYF.